This paragraph reports one TCR beta chain. TCRdb's table, derived via immunoSEQ multiplex PCR, lists solely in-frame clones and lacks some. The sample lists approximately 200,000 clones, 84% occurring once. This sample stems from a study of blood T cell repertoires in COVID-19. Study-level information: Samples taken during acute and convalescent COVID-19 were collected in the United States, Italy and Spain.

Germline V lookup: CDR1 LGHNA, CDR2 YNFKEQ. This CDR3 spans 13 amino acids. V dropped 3 bases and J dropped 4; count of bases not matched to a gene: 0. This chain connects TRBV4-2 to TRBJ1-2; 9 nucleotides agree with TRBD1. The clonotype was recovered from a man in his sixties who had recovered from COVID-19. Sequencing input: PBMCs or T cells enriched from blood (not recorded which). CDR3 nucleotides: TGTGCCAGCAGCCAGGGACAGGGCTATGGCTACACCTTC. Protein sequence: CASSQGQGYGYTF.